The 21 T cell receptor beta chains reported below all come from one sample, sequenced in a study of T cells of healthy individuals. From the 5' RACE reads, TCRdb called clonotypes with MiXCR, one entry per CDR3 protein. This sample yields fewer than 90,000 distinct CDR3 sequences, of which more than 4.5% are seen a single time; about 7.5% belongs to the top ten. These TCRs come from a female donor in good health.

This clonotype was seen at least ten times. The V gene is TRBV6-6, the J gene TRBJ1-1; maybe TRBD1 (6 bases). Germline CDR1 and CDR2: MNHNY and SVGAGI (reference sequence). Trimming removed 2 bases from V and 4 bases from J, with 11 bases in between. CDR3 length: 14 amino acids. The CDR3 bases are TGTGCCAGCAGTTACGGGGGGGCCGGCACTGAAGCTTTCTTT. Its translation: CASSYGGAGTEAFF.

The chain carries TRBV4-3 and TRBJ2-7, with 11 bases aligning to TRBD1. The trim removed 5 bases at V and 4 bases at J, leaving 4 bases unmatched. CDR3 length: 14 residues. Germline assignment: CDR1 LGHNA and CDR2 YSLEER. This chain's CDR3 is CASSEGQGGYEQYF. The CDR3 nucleotides read TGCGCCAGCAGCGAGGGACAGGGGGGTTACGAGCAGTACTTC.

This clonotype showed up many times. The chain recombines TRBV18 with TRBJ2-1; D possibly corresponds to TRBD2 (6 bases). This CDR3 spans 18 amino acids. V lost 5 bases and J lost 1, with 21 bases in between. The germline V gene encodes CDR1 KGHSH and CDR2 LQKENI. CDR3 nucleotides: TGTGCCAGCTCATCCTCTCTTGTTAGCGGTAAATCCTACAATGAGCAGTTCTTC. Translation gives CASSSSLVSGKSYNEQFF. Looking up the rest from reference TRBV18 and TRBJ2-1 gives the full variable domain: NAGVMQNPRHLVRRRGQEARLRCSPMKGHSHVYWYRQLPEEGLKFMVYLQKENIIDESGMPKERFSAEFPKEGPSILRIQQVVRGDSAAYFCASSSSLVSGKSYNEQFFGPGTRLTVL.

This clonotype was detected ten times or more. The V and J genes are TRBV2 and TRBJ2-7; 7 bases fit TRBD2. Losses at the gene ends were 1 base for V and 6 bases for J; bases not matched to a gene: 3. Per germline, CDR1 SNHLY and CDR2 FYNNEI. The CDR3 contains 13 residues. The CDR3 DNA follows: TGTGCCAGCAGTGAAGGACTAGCATCCGAGCAGTACTTC. This sequence encodes CASSEGLASEQYF.

There are many counts of this clonotype. The chain carries TRBV6-6 and TRBJ2-5; the D gene is possibly TRBD2 (6 bases). The CDR3 length is 11 residues. CDR1 and CDR2 (germline): MNHNY, SVGAGI (reference sequence). The V and J ends lost 0 bases and 13 bases respectively, with 9 bases between them. The CDR3 reads CASSYSGGAYF. The CDR3 DNA reads TGTGCCAGCAGTTACTCCGGGGGTGCGTACTTC.

This clonotype was observed a few times. V and J are TRBV6-2 or TRBV6-3 and TRBJ1-2; weak D call: TRBD1 (5 bases). Germline values: CDR1 MNHEY, CDR2 SVGEGT. V shed 6 bases and J shed 4 bases, with 18 bases lying between them. This CDR3 has 15 amino acids. The CDR3 loop is CASRDTGTTTYGYTF. Here the CDR3 DNA reads TGTGCCAGCAGGGACACAGGCACGACTACCTATGGCTACACCTTC.

At least ten counts were recorded for this clonotype. The chain couples TRBV20-1 to TRBJ1-1; D gene uncertain. CDR3 length: 13 amino acids. Deletions cut 2 bases from V and 1 base from J, with 8 bases between. The germline V gene has CDR1 DFQATT and CDR2 SNEGSKA (reference sequence). The CDR3 DNA is TGCAGTGCTAGAATCATGAGGAACACTGAAGCTTTCTTT. It translates to CSARIMRNTEAFF.

The chain links TRBV7-2 to TRBJ1-2, with D possibly matching TRBD1 (5 bases). The CDR3 spans 13 residues. Trimming shortened V by 5 bases and J by 8 bases, and 15 bases separated the two germline ends. Germline V gene data show CDR1 as SGHTA and CDR2 as FQGNSA. The CDR3 DNA follows: TGTGCCAGCAGCCCGTGGCAGGGAGGAGGCTACACCTTC. Translating it yields CASSPWQGGGYTF.

The sample holds many counts of this clonotype. The chain joins TRBV20-1 to TRBJ2-2; D remains unclear. V lost 2 bases to trimming and J lost 4 bases, with 11 bases between them. Germline V gene data show CDR1 as DFQATT and CDR2 as SNEGSKA (reference sequence). This CDR3 is 14 amino acids long. This chain's CDR3 is CSARKGHSTGELFF. The CDR3 coding sequence is TGCAGTGCTAGAAAGGGCCACTCCACCGGGGAGCTGTTTTTT.

This clonotype was counted ten times or more. This chain uses TRBV7-3 with TRBJ2-1; D not resolved. Trimming removed 0 bases from V and 6 bases from J, with 9 bases in between. CDR3 length equals 14 residues. Per the germline V gene, CDR1 is SGHTA and CDR2 is FQGTGA. For the CDR3, the DNA is TGTGCCAGCAGCTTAACGGGGTCCCGCAATGAGCAGTTCTTC. This gives the protein CASSLTGSRNEQFF. The whole variable domain, filled in from reference TRBV7-3 and TRBJ2-1, reads GAGVSQTPSNKVTEKGKYVELRCDPISGHTALYWYRQSLGQGPEFLIYFQGTGAADDSGLPNDRFFAVRPEGSVSTLKIQRTERGDSAVYLCASSLTGSRNEQFFGPGTRLTVL.

This clonotype was detected ten times or more. The V and J genes are TRBV4-2 and TRBJ2-1; D is uncertain. V was shortened by 8 bases and J by 0 bases, with 8 bases between the two germline ends. The CDR3 runs to 13 residues. Germline CDR1 reads LGHNA; CDR2 reads YNFKEQ. Here the CDR3 reads CASQSSSYNEQFF. CDR3 nucleotide sequence: TGTGCCAGCCAGTCCAGCTCCTACAATGAGCAGTTCTTC.

The chain is built from TRBV9 and TRBJ1-6, with 7 bases aligning to TRBD1. CDR1 is SGDLS, CDR2 YYNGEE, per germline. The CDR3 is 14 amino acids. After removal of 8 bases from V and 4 bases from J, the junction contained 6 bases not matched to a gene. The CDR3 reads CASHPGQYNSPLHF. The CDR3, as DNA: TGTGCCAGTCACCCGGGACAGTATAATTCACCCCTCCACTTT.

This clonotype was seen repeatedly, ten times or more. The J gene is TRBJ1-4, the V gene TRBV6-5; 8 nucleotides align to TRBD1. The V gene's germline CDR1 is MNHEY and CDR2 SVGAGI. This CDR3 has 15 residues. After removal of 4 bases from V and 7 bases from J, the junction contained 8 bases not matched to a gene. CDR3 region: CASSLGQGGGEKLFF. For the CDR3, the DNA is TGTGCCAGCAGTTTAGGACAGGGCGGCGGTGAAAAACTGTTTTTT.

The genes are TRBV27 and TRBJ2-7; D might be TRBD2 (5 bases). Trimming left V 5 bases short and J 2 bases short, with 13 bases between. The CDR3 sequence is 14 residues long. Germline CDR1 is MNHEY and CDR2 is SMNVEV (reference sequence). The CDR3 sequence is CASSPKRVPYEQYF. As DNA, the CDR3 is TGTGCCAGCAGTCCCAAGAGGGTGCCCTACGAGCAGTACTTC.

V gene TRBV5-1 combines with J gene TRBJ2-3; no clear D. The CDR3 has 11 amino acids. The ends were cut back, 4 bases at V and 5 bases at J, with 5 bases in the middle. The germline gives CDR1 SGHRS, CDR2 YFSETQ. CDR3 sequence reads: CASSKEDTQYF. The CDR3 DNA sequence: TGCGCCAGCAGCAAAGAAGATACGCAGTATTTT.

In its sample, this clonotype was seen many times. This chain uses TRBV15 with TRBJ2-5; D is unresolved. This CDR3 spans 13 amino acids. CDR1 and CDR2 from the germline V gene are LNHNV and YYDKDF (reference sequence). Trimming took off 0 bases at V and 4 bases at J, with 6 bases between the two ends. CDR3 residues: CATSRDQSETQYF. The CDR3 DNA reads as TGTGCCACCAGCAGAGATCAGTCAGAGACCCAGTACTTC.

The CDR3 spells CASSQVWLRLGEQFF. The CDR3 DNA is TGCGCCAGCAGCCAAGTTTGGCTGCGGCTTGGTGAGCAGTTCTTC. This rearrangement joins TRBV4-3 to TRBJ2-1; D is undetermined. Deletions cut 1 base from V and 9 bases from J, with 16 bases between. The germline gives CDR1 LGHNA, CDR2 YSLEER. The CDR3 is 15 amino acids.

This clonotype was detected many times. The chain employs TRBV4-1 and TRBJ1-3; D gene ambiguous. The CDR3 is 15 residues long. Germline CDR1 and CDR2: MGHRA and YSYEKL. Trimming pared 0 bases from V and 7 bases from J, leaving 13 bases between. This CDR3 is CASSQDWGLDNTIYF. The CDR3 DNA reads TGCGCCAGCAGCCAAGATTGGGGTCTCGATAACACCATATATTTT.

Note on this clonotype: The junction shows a germline mismatch at one end, possibly a read error. This sequence joins TRBV9 and TRBJ1-2; TRBD1 matches 10 bases. Germline V gene sequence: CDR1 SGDLS, CDR2 YYNGEE. The CDR3 is 15 residues long. CDR3: CASNVARDRGDGYTF. The DNA of the CDR3 is TGTGCCAGCAACGTAGCCCGGGACAGGGGCGATGGCTACACCTTC. The full variable domain, with the rest looked up from reference TRBV9 and TRBJ1-2, is DSGVTQTPKHLITATGQRVTLRCSPRSGDLSVYWYQQSLDQGLQFLIQYYNGEERAKGNILERFSAQQFPDLHSELNLSSLELGDSALYFCASNVARDRGDGYTFGSGTRLTVV.

As to this clonotype: A much larger clone differs from this one at a single base, so this may be a read error. The chain carries TRBV29-1 and TRBJ2-2; tentatively, D is TRBD1 (6 bases). Germline values: CDR1 SQVTM, CDR2 ANQGSEA. The CDR3 extends over 14 amino acids. Trimming removed 5 bases at V and 1 base at J, with 11 bases between. The CDR3 spells CSVLHRVNTGELFF. As DNA, the CDR3 is TGCAGCGTTCTCCACAGGGTGAACACCGGGGAGCTGTTTTTT.

Ten or more counts support this clonotype. The V call is TRBV28, the J call TRBJ2-7; tentatively, D is TRBD2 (6 bases). The CDR3 is 16 amino acids. V was clipped by 5 bases and J by 0 bases, with 17 bases between them. The germline gives CDR1 MDHEN, CDR2 SYDVKM. CDR3 bases: TGTGCCAGCAGTCCCTCGGAGGGTCCTCTCTCCTACGAGCAGTACTTC. Encoded protein: CASSPSEGPLSYEQYF.